This section outlines one T cell receptor (beta chain) sequence together with its context. This record belongs to a study of blood T cell repertoires in COVID-19. Study background: Whether acute or convalescent, the COVID-19 samples came from the United States, Italy and Spain. The analysed material was cDNA or gDNA that came from T cells, B-cell-depleted T cells, or PBMCs.

Cohort allocation depended upon clinical history that participants reported. Per the original methods: Nucleated cell counts were estimated from reference gene primer amplification. Clones were read by immunoSEQ multiplex PCR, and TCRdb kept only the in-frame ones, dropping some. The V and J calls and clone size are taken from that table; D and trimming were inferred from the DNA. The sample contains 250,000 to 400,000 clones, 87% of which appear only once. The V and J ends lost 6 bases and 2 bases respectively, with 15 bases between them. Germline-derived CDR1 and CDR2 are SGDLS and YYNGEE. The CDR3 totals 15 residues.

The sequence was collected from a woman aged 25 to 39 who had recovered from COVID-19. Sequenced material: PBMCs or T cells enriched from blood (not recorded which). The V call is TRBV9, the J call TRBJ2-1; D perhaps matches TRBD1 (6 bases). The CDR3 coding sequence is TGTGCCAGCAACCCTGAGGGGGTAACCTACAATGAGCAGTTCTTC. Its translation: CASNPEGVTYNEQFF.